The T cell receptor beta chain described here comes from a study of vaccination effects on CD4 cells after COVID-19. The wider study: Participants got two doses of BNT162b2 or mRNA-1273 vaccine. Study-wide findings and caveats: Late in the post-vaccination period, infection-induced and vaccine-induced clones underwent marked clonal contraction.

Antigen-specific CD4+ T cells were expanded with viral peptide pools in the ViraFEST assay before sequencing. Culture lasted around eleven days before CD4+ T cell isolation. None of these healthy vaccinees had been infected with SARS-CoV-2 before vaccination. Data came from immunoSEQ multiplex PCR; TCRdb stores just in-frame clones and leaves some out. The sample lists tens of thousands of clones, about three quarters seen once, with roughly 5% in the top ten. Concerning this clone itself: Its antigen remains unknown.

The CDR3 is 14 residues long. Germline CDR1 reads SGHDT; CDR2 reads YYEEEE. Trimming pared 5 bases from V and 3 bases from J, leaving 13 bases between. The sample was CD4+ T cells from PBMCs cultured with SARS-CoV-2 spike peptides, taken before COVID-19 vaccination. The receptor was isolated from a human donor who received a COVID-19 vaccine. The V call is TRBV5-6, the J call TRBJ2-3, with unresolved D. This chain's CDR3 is CASRERVKTDTQYF. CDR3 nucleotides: TGTGCCAGCAGGGAAAGGGTCAAGACAGATACGCAGTATTTT.